This T cell receptor beta chain was retrieved from a study of cytomegalovirus exposure and HLA in healthy donors listed by TCRdb under 2017. Some background on the complete study: An earlier analysis of approximately 640 of the donors reported more than 250 Gb of sequence data and around 110 million unique TCR beta sequences from some 180 million T cells. On average, approximately 250,000 unique TCR beta nucleotide sequences were sequenced per donor among about 400 genotyped donors of the cohort, with roughly 18% of those sequences being non-productive. Among the approximately 430 genotyped donors, around 81% belonged to the genetic ancestry cluster associated with self-reported Caucasian donors. In a later analysis, previously published TCR beta repertoires from hundreds of donors were re-analyzed and high-resolution HLA genotyping was added so that TCR occurrence patterns could be studied. In addition to the first cohort of 666 subjects, a separate validation cohort of around 110 different subjects was used. In a later genetic analysis, genome-wide SNP genotypes for about 65% of the roughly 670 donors were used, and that subset was treated as a discovery cohort. An earlier analysis of fewer than 700 of the donors applied high-throughput TCR beta sequencing to assess whether each TCR beta V gene segment acted as functional or pseudogenic. The study was designed to test whether signatures of past pathogen exposure could be identified by cataloging public T cell receptors. Rather than using new phenotypic data, the later analysis identified candidate immune exposures from TCR beta sequences and from how often those sequences occurred across donors. Roughly 5 DR-DQ haplotypes were handled as single units for association and clustering because linkage in the cohort was strong. Donor age, sex, ethnicity and CMV serostatus were compiled alongside the repertoire data. Typing coverage varied by locus: 629-630 donors for A, B, C, DRB1 and DQB1; under 550 for DQA1; about 590 for DPA1; 450 to 480 for DPB1. An early release covering about 600 HLA-typed donors comprised approximately 290 gigabases of sequencing data and around 86 million unique TCR sequences. The study combined high-throughput TCR immunosequencing, statistical association of individual TCRs with disease status, and machine learning to predict cytomegalovirus infection status. Class I and class II HLA loci were covered by the typing at four-digit resolution. Every repertoire in the discovery cohort had been generated on one and the same sequencing platform. The study profiled the T cell repertoires of some 610 subjects by immunosequencing and related them to cytomegalovirus serostatus. General findings and caveats noted by the study authors: Compared with equally common non-associated chains, HLA-associated TCR beta chains in a later analysis were more clonally expanded and had lower generation probabilities. The only immune exposure information available for the cohort was CMV serostatus. A later genetic analysis associated a missense DCLRE1C variant with V-gene and J-gene trimming of TCR beta chains, and an independent cohort replicated the association. Sequencing depth was assumed to be roughly uniform across donors in the presence/absence analyses, though that assumption may not hold. Because HLA typing was missing for some donors at each locus, association tests included only the typed subset. It was suggested by the authors that the approach could potentially be generalized to other disease states and immunological phenotypes. Specific HLA alleles were associated with over 15,000 TCR beta sequences at a false discovery rate of 0.05 in a later analysis. A further reported finding was that TCR beta sequences accurately predicted the HLA-A and HLA-B alleles for most subjects in the first cohort. While some public TCRs were present in many individuals, most TCR sequences turned up only very rarely across donors. In a later analysis, the rate of TCR association differed among HLA loci, with DRB1 alleles having the most associated TCRs and HLA-C alleles having the fewest. In the study, 150 to 200 TCR beta chains were listed as associated with cytomegalovirus. Linkage disequilibrium might explain the correlated functional status among segregating V segments, but an unknown experimental factor could not be excluded. An earlier analysis of some 590 of the donors showed that most TCR beta V segments appeared in productive rearrangements either about 87% or about 30% of the time, which broadly matched IMGT annotations. A cluster of highly shared sequence variants was judged likely to represent a technical artifact of the sequencing pipeline. Several of the top co-occurrence clusters appeared to be linked to parvovirus B19, influenza, CMV and Epstein-Barr virus, according to a later analysis. According to a later analysis, most CMV-associated TCR beta chains appeared to be HLA-restricted, and the HLA associations seemed to be driven largely by CMV exposure. Three of the identified cytomegalovirus-associated TCR beta chains were confirmed in vitro to be specific for cytomegalovirus antigens. When HLA alleles, especially DR and DQ, strongly co-occurred, TCR associations were difficult to assign to individual alleles. In both the original and validation cohorts, the classifier was reported to diagnose cytomegalovirus status with high specificity and sensitivity. In this cohort, only TCR beta chains were sequenced, and detectable features were limited by the absence of alpha or paired-chain data. The earlier analysis of approximately 560 of the donors excluded some 15 rarely observed V segments, including chromosome 9 orphons, because counts were too low. Compared with the roughly 700-donor mean, donors in an Asian-associated ancestry cluster had fewer N-insertions in productive TCRs, according to a later genetic analysis.

In total, 600 or so healthy bone marrow donors made up the cohort. All cohort members were sampled while nominally healthy, although unrecorded immune exposures were likely present. The donor tested CMV seronegative, placing the donor among the 352 seronegative members of the cohort. Each donor provided a peripheral blood sample, and peripheral blood mononuclear cells were used for TCR beta sequencing. The Qiagen DNeasy Blood Extraction Kit was used to extract genomic DNA from the blood cell samples. The library came from the immunoSEQ multiplex PCR assay. A mixture of 60 forward primers for TCR Vbeta segments and 13 reverse primers for TCR Jbeta segments was used in the multiplex PCR. The CDR3 region of rearranged TCR beta genes was amplified from genomic DNA by a multiplex PCR assay. Amplified TCR beta libraries were sequenced as 87-base-pair reads on the Illumina HiSeq System. The paper's data handling went like this. A later analysis tallied some 79 million unique TCR beta chains across the 666 repertoires, and approximately 9.9 million of those chains were shared by two or more donors. Raw reads were error-corrected and collapsed into unique sequences with a nearest-neighbor algorithm that merged closely related sequences to remove PCR and sequencing errors. V, D and J gene segments were assigned by aligning CDR3 sequences to IMGT reference sequences. For a sequence to be retained, at least a six-nucleotide match to both a V gene segment and a J gene segment was required. Rearrangements were classified as productive when the CDR3 lacked stop codons and remained in frame with V and J, and all other rearrangements were classified as non-productive. CDR3 was defined according to IMGT convention as the region running from the second conserved V-encoded cysteine to the conserved J-encoded phenylalanine. Sequences without an unambiguous match to a single V gene segment were excluded from the earlier analysis of about 600 of the donors. In an earlier analysis of approximately 590 of the donors, a V segment was called functional when productive rearrangements were above 56.7%, and segregating when the standard deviation between donors exceeded 5%. A statistical classification framework was developed to diagnose cytomegalovirus status using the catalog of TCR beta chain sequences. A later analysis assigned V and J genes by comparing TCR nucleotide sequences with IMGT/GENE-DB human TR gene sequences. The TCRdist pipeline was used in a later analysis to assign CDR3 sequences and most-parsimonious VDJ recombination scenarios. A later analysis defined each TCR beta chain by its CDR3 amino acid sequence plus V-gene family, and excluded reads lacking a unique V-gene family. As a way to deal with suspected cross-contamination and a sequencing artifact, a later analysis dropped 592 nucleotide sequences that were highly shared and had low generation probability. For each public chain, a later analysis derived a clonal expansion index from normalized ranks of inferred template counts within each repertoire. A later analysis computed generation probabilities with a VDJ recombination model fitted to out-of-frame rearrangements, and checked the results against IGoR. Hypergeometric tests were used in a later analysis to score TCR-TCR, TCR-HLA and TCR-CMV co-occurrence, with a repertoire-size bias correction applied to the TCR pairs. To estimate false discovery rates, a later analysis permuted the HLA or CMV assignments 20 times. In a later analysis, co-occurring TCRs were grouped using DBSCAN, and TCRdist sequence similarity was added for clustering within HLA-allele-positive subsets. Repertoires with fewer than 30,000 or more than 120,000 public chains, plus five repertoires with anomalous nucleotide sharing, were excluded from co-occurrence clustering. Drawn from immuneACCESS, this table holds only the in-frame rearrangements with V and J called that TCRdb kept. Clones are partly lost; checked studies trace under half to an unresolved V gene and leave the rest unexplained. V, J and clone size reflect that table, while D and trimming were determined from the DNA. This sample's records show about 46,000 clones. The ten most abundant clones make up about 1% of the sample.

A word on this clone: What antigen it recognizes has not been identified.

Specimen: PBMCs. The TCR comes from a woman aged 40 to 50 in good health and CMV-seronegative.

The bases read TGTGCCATCAATAATCGGGGGGCGATAACTGAAGCTTTCTTT. It codes for CAINNRGAITEAFF. The chain is made from TRBV10-3 and TRBJ1-1; the D segment could be TRBD1, given 6 matching bases. V and J lose 7 bases and 5 bases, and a span of 17 bases separates them. CDR1 and CDR2 were assigned from the germline V gene as ENHRY and SYGVKD. The CDR3 spans 14 residues, from the cysteine through the phenylalanine. Just the 42-base CDR3 DNA is kept, in frame starting at base 1.